Shown below are 2 T cell receptor beta chains from a single sample sequenced in a study of CD8 T cells in Susac syndrome. Random hexamers were used to reverse transcribe an amount of about 0.45 to 1 ug RNA. TCRdb re-derived calls from the immunoSEQ multiplex PCR reads in MiXCR, one entry per CDR3 protein. The table has about 160,000 distinct CDR3 sequences, around 93% seen once. The sample consisted of CD4+ T cells from PBMCs. The origin of the receptors is a human donor in good health.

The rearrangement joins TRBV24-1 to TRBJ2-3, with 7 bases fitting TRBD2. Per the germline V gene, CDR1 is KGHDR and CDR2 is SFDVKD. J gave up 3 bases and V 6 bases, and 14 bases lay outside the gene matches. CDR3 length equals 17 residues. Here the CDR3 reads CATSPAGDKSGTDTQYF. DNA of the CDR3: TGTGCCACCAGTCCTGCGGGGGATAAGTCTGGGACAGATACGCAGTATTTT.

CDR3 nucleotide sequence: TGCAGCGTTAAATCCGGGGGCGACAATCAGCCCCAGCATTTT. Protein sequence: CSVKSGGDNQPQHF. The V call is TRBV29-1, the J call TRBJ1-5; possibly TRBD1 for D (6 bases). Germline lookup yields CDR1 SQVTM and CDR2 ANQGSEA. This CDR3 has 14 amino acids. The V gene lost 5 bases and the J gene lost 3 bases, with 14 bases spanning the gap.